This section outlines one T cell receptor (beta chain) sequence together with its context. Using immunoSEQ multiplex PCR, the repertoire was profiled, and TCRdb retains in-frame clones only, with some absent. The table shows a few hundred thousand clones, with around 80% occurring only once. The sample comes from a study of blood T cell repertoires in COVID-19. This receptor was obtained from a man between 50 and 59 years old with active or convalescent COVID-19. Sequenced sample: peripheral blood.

CDR3 loop: CASSPQRLAGEDEQFF. For the CDR3, the DNA is TGTGCCAGCAGCCCCCAAAGACTAGCAGGTGAGGATGAGCAGTTCTTC. The rearrangement joins TRBV7-9 to TRBJ2-1; 7 positions agree with TRBD2. CDR3 length: 16 amino acids. Germline values: CDR1 SEHNR, CDR2 FQNEAQ (reference sequence). V lost 5 bases to trimming and J lost 8 bases; unmatched junction nucleotides: 15.